This TCR beta chain was obtained from a study of blood T cell repertoires in COVID-19. Study-level information: PBMCs, B-cell-depleted T cells, or T cells provided the cDNA or gDNA that made up the material.

Some clones are missing from TCRdb's copy, which holds only in-frame ones; the method was immunoSEQ multiplex PCR. The sample yields 90,000 to 150,000 clones, around 87% seen once. J gave up 5 bases and V 7 bases, and 12 bases lay outside the gene matches. The CDR3 spans 15 residues. Germline lookup yields CDR1 ENHRY and CDR2 SYGVKD. The sample comprised peripheral blood. V is TRBV10-3 and J is TRBJ2-7; 9 bases align to TRBD1. The receptor comes from a man between 65 and 80 years old with active or convalescent COVID-19. CDR3 in amino acids: CAINGPGQGADEQYF. The CDR3 nucleotides are TGTGCCATCAACGGGCCGGGACAGGGCGCCGACGAGCAGTACTTC.